The entry that follows covers one T cell receptor (beta chain) sequence. Antigen specificity is unknown. These data are taken from a study of response to subunit inactivated influenza vaccine. TCRdb redid the calling of the RT-PCR reads with MiXCR, one entry per CDR3 protein. Here the sample spans about 240,000 distinct CDR3 sequences, over 9% being singletons. Study-level points and caveats: It was the authors' suggestion that each seasonal influenza vaccination recruits few new T cells.

This TCR derives from a man aged 45 to 65 who received an inactivated influenza vaccine. The material sequenced was non-naive T cells sorted from PBMCs, taken 14 to 15 days before vaccination.

This chain's CDR3 is CASRGYRNSPLHF. CDR3 DNA sequence: TGTGCCAGCAGAGGGTACAGGAATTCACCCCTCCACTTT. The chain couples TRBV28 to TRBJ1-6; D possibly corresponds to TRBD1 (5 bases). V dropped 6 bases and J dropped 7 bases, with 10 bases sitting between them. Germline CDR1 and CDR2: MDHEN and SYDVKM. This CDR3 is built from 13 residues.